This T cell receptor beta chain comes out of a study of tumor-infiltrating lymphocytes in primary liver carcinoma. For each extraction, RNA and DNA were obtained together from approximately 20-30 mg of unsorted bulk tissue. No patient had received treatment, and all had chronic HBV infection. Making TCR beta cDNA involved approximately 530 ng total RNA and a constant-region primer. Three rounds of nested multiplex PCR with slightly modified ARM-PCR produced TCR beta libraries. The two initial PCR rounds, approximately 10 cycles each, used TRBV1-TRBV30 forward and C-beta reverse primers. Each CDR3 protein gets one entry after TCRdb re-called the multiplex PCR reads with MiXCR. The data contain around 60,000 distinct CDR3 sequences, about 65% of them seen just once; the ten biggest clones take up 40% to 45%. This CDR3 contains 17 residues. Germline loops: CDR1 LGHNA, CDR2 YNFKEQ. With regard to this clonotype: The junction does not match germline at one end; this may be a read error.

V is TRBV4-2 and J is TRBJ1-1; TRBD1 might be the D (6 bases). This receptor was obtained from a man aged 40-49 years with primary liver carcinoma and hepatitis B virus infection. The specimen sequenced was liver tumor tissue from sampling region 4. The sample's subset: tumor region T4, right-lateral pole. CDR3 amino acids: CVSSQEYVQGFWTEAFF. The CDR3 region has the DNA TGTGTCAGCAGTCAAGAGTACGTACAGGGTTTTTGGACCGAAGCTTTCTTT.